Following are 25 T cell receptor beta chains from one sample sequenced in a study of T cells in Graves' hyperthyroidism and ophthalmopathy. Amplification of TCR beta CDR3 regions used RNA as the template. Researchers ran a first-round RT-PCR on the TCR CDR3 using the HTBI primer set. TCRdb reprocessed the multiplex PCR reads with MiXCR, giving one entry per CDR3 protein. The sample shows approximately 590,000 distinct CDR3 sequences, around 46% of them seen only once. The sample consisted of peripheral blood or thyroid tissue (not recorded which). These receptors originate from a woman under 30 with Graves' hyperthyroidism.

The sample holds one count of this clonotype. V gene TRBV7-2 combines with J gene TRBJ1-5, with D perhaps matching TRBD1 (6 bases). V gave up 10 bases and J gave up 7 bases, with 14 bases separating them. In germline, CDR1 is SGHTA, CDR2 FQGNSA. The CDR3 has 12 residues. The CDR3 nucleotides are TGTGCCACCTTAGGGGGTGAACAGCCCCAGCATTTT. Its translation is CATLGGEQPQHF.

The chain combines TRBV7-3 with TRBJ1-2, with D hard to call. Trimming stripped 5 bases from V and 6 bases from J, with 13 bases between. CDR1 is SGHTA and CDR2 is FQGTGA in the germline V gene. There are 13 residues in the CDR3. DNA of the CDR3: TGTGCCAGCAGCCCTAGGGCAGGAAATGGCTACACCTTC. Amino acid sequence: CASSPRAGNGYTF. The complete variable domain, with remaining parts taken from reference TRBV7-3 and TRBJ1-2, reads GAGVSQTPSNKVTEKGKYVELRCDPISGHTALYWYRQSLGQGPEFLIYFQGTGAADDSGLPNDRFFAVRPEGSVSTLKIQRTERGDSAVYLCASSPRAGNGYTFGSGTRLTVV.

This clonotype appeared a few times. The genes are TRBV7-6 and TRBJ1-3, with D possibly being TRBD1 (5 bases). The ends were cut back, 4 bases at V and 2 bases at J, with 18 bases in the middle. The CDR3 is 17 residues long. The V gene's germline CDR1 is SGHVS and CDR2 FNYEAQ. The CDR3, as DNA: TGTGCCAGCAGCTCGTCTTTGGGGGTCGGACCTGGAAACACCATATATTTT. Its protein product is CASSSSLGVGPGNTIYF.

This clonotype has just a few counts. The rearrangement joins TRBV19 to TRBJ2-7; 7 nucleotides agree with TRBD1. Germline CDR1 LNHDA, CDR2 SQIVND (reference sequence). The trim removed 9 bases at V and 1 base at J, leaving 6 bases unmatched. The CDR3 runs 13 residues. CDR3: CARDRERSYEQYF. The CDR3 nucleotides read TGTGCCAGAGACAGGGAGAGGTCCTACGAGCAGTACTTC.

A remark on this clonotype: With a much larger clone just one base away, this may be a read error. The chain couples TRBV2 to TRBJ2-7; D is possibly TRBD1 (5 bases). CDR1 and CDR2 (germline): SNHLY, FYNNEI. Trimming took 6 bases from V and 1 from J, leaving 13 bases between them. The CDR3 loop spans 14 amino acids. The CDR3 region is CASREQALSYEQYF. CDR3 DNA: TGTGCCAGCAGAGAACAGGCCCTTTCCTACGAGCAGTACTTC.

The CDR3: CASSQGDSGYTF. Written as DNA, the CDR3 is TGTGCCAGCAGCCAGGGGGACAGTGGCTACACCTTC. The chain uses TRBV14 and TRBJ1-2; 7 nucleotides line up with TRBD1. After removal of 3 bases from V and 7 bases from J, the junction contained 2 bases not matched to a gene. The CDR3 runs 12 residues. Germline V gives CDR1 SGHDN, CDR2 FVKESK. The full variable domain, in which reference TRBV14 and TRBJ1-2 provide the parts outside the CDR3, is EAGVTQFPSHSVIEKGQTVTLRCDPISGHDNLYWYRRVMGKEIKFLLHFVKESKQDESGMPNNRFLAERTGGTYSTLKVQPAELEDSGVYFCASSQGDSGYTFGSGTRLTVV.

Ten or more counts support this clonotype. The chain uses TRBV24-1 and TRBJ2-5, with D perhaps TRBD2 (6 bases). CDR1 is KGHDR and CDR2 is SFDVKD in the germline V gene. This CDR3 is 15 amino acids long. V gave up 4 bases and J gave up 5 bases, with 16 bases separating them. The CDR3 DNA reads TGTGCCACCAGTGACCCGAGAGGAGGGATTGAGACCCAGTACTTC. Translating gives CATSDPRGGIETQYF.

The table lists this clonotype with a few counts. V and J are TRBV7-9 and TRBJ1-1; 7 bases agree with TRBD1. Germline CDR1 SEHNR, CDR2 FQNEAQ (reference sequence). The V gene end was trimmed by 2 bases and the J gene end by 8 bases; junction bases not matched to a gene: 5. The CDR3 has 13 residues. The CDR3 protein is CASSLQGGAEAFF. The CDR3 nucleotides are TGTGCCAGCAGCTTACAGGGGGGAGCCGAAGCTTTCTTT.

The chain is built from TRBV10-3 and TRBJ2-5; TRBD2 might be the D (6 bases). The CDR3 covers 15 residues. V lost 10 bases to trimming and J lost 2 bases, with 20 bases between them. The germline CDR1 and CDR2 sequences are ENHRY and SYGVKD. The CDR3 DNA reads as TGTGCCAGCAATAATGCGGGGCAGTTACAAGAGACCCAGTACTTC. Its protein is CASNNAGQLQETQYF.

CDR3 DNA sequence: TGCAGCGTTGAAGTCCCGGGGTCCGAGCAGTACTTC. Protein product: CSVEVPGSEQYF. V usage is TRBV29-1 and J usage is TRBJ2-7; tentative D call: TRBD2 (5 bases). V lost 1 base to trimming and J lost 6 bases, with 10 bases between them. The CDR3 runs to 12 residues. The V gene's germline CDR1 is SQVTM and CDR2 ANQGSEA.

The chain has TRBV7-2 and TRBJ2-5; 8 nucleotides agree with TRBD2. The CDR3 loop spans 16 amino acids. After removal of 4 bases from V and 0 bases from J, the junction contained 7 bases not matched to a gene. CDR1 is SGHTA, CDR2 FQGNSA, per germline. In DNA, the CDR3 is TGTGCCAGCAGCTCAGCGGGAGAGGCCGACCAAGAGACCCAGTACTTC. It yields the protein CASSSAGEADQETQYF.

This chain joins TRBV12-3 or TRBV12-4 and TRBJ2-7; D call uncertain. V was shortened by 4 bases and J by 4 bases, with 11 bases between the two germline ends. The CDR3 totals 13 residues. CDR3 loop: CASSYPTRYEQYF. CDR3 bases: TGTGCCAGCAGTTACCCCACCCGTTACGAGCAGTACTTC.

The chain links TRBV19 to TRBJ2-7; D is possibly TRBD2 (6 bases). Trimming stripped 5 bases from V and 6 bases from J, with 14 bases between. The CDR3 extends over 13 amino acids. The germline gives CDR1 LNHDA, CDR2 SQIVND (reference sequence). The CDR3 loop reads CASSELAVGEQYF. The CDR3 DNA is TGTGCCAGTAGTGAGTTAGCGGTGGGCGAGCAGTACTTC.

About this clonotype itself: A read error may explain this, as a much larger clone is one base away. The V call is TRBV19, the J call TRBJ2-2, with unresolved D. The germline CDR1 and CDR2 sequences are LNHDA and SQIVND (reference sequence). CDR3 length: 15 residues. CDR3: CASSIITSNAGELFF. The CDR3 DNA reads TGTGCCAGTAGTATCATAACTTCGAACGCCGGGGAGCTGTTTTTT.

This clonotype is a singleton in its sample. The CDR3: CSSPGQGNEKLFF. CDR3 nucleotides: TGCAGCTCGCCGGGACAGGGGAACGAAAAACTGTTTTTT. The chain couples TRBV29-1 to TRBJ1-4; 10 bases are shared with TRBD1. The CDR3 is made up of 13 amino acids. Germline CDR1 is SQVTM and CDR2 is ANQGSEA. V shed 8 bases, J shed 8 bases, and the junction held 8 bases outside the gene matches.

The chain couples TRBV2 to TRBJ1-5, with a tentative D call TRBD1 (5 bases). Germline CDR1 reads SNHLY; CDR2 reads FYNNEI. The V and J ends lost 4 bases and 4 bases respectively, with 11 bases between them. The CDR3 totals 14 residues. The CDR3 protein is CASSVEGANQPQHF. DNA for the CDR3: TGTGCCAGCAGTGTGGAAGGGGCGAATCAGCCCCAGCATTTT.

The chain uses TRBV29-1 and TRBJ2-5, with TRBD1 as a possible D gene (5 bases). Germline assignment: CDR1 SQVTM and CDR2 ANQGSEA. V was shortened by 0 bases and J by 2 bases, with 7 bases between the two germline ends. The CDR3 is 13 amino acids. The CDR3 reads CSVEDQGQETQYF. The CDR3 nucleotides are TGCAGCGTTGAAGATCAGGGACAAGAGACCCAGTACTTC.

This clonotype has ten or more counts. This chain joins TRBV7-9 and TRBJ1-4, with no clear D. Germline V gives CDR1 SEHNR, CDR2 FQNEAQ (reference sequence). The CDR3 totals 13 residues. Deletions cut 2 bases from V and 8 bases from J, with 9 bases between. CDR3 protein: CASSLRPQEKLFF. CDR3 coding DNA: TGTGCCAGCAGCTTACGACCTCAGGAAAAACTGTTTTTT.

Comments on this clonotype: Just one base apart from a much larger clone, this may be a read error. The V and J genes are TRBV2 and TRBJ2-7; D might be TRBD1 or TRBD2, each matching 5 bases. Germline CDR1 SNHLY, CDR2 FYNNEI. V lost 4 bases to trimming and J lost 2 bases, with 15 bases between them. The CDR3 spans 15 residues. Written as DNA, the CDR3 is TGTGCCAGCAGTGTGGGACGACCGGACCCCTACGAGCAGTACTTC. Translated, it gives CASSVGRPDPYEQYF.

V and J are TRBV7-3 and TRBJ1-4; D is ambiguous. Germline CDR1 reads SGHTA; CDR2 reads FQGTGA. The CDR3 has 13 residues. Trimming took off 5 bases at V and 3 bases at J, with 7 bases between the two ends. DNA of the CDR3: TGTGCCAGCAGCCCCTCAGCTAATGAAAAACTGTTTTTT. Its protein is CASSPSANEKLFF.

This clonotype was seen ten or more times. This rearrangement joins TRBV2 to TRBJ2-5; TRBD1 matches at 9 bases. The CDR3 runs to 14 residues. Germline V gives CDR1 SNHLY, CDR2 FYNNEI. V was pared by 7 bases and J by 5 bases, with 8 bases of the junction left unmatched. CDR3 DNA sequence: TGTGCCAGCACTTTGGACAGGGGTAGTGAGACCCAGTACTTC. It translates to CASTLDRGSETQYF.

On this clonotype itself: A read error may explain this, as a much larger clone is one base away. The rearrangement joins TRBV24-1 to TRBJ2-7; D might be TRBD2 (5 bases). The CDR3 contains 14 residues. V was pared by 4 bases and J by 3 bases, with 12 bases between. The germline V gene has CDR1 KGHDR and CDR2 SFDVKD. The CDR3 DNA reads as TGTGCCACCAGTGACAGGACTGTAGGCTACGAGCAGTACTTC. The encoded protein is CATSDRTVGYEQYF.

CDR3 DNA: TGTGCCAGCAGTGCAACCGGGACAATGTTGACTTTCTTT. Translated, it gives CASSATGTMLTFF. The genes are TRBV2 and TRBJ1-1; D may be TRBD1 (6 bases). The CDR3 length is 13 residues. The V and J ends lost 4 bases and 12 bases respectively, with 18 bases between them. CDR1 and CDR2 from the germline V gene are SNHLY and FYNNEI.

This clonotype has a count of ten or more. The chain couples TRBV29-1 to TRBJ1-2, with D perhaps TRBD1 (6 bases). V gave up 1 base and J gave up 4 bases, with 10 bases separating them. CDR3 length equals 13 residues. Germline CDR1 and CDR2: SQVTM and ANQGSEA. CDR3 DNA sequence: TGCAGCGTTGAAGGGGGGGCAATCTATGGCTACACCTTC. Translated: CSVEGGAIYGYTF.

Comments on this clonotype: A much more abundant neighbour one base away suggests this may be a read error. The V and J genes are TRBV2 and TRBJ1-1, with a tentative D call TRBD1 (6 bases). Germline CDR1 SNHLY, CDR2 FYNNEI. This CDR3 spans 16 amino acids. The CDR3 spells CASGERGTTGNTEAFF. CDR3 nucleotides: TGTGCCAGCGGTGAACGAGGGACGACAGGGAACACTGAAGCTTTCTTT. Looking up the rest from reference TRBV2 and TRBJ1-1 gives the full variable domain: EPEVTQTPSHQVTQMGQEVILRCVPISNHLYFYWYRQILGQKVEFLVSFYNNEISEKSEIFDDQFSVERPDGSNFTLKIRSTKLEDSAMYFCASGERGTTGNTEAFFGQGTRLTVV.